This is a list of T cell receptor beta chains from one sample in a study of regulatory T cells in long-lasting Graves disease. MiXCR was run by TCRdb on the multiplex PCR reads, yielding one entry per CDR3 protein. The top ten clones hold about 8.2% of a sample with over 350,000 distinct CDR3 sequences, 15% of them seen once. This sample was also put to use in a study of T cells in Graves' hyperthyroidism and ophthalmopathy.

Here the sequenced sample was peripheral blood mononuclear cells (PBMCs), taken at new diagnosis, from a patient treated with antithyroid drugs. These receptor sequences come from a middle-aged woman with Graves disease. CDR3s include the opening cysteine and the closing phenylalanine or tryptophan. D genes are given only for firm matches. Rows give clone size only sometimes, using once, few, many, or a class for an expanded clone.

J gene,V gene,clone size,D gene,CDR3 protein,CDR3 DNA
TRBJ1-1,TRBV4-2,few,NA,CASSRTGTLNTEAFF,TGTGCCAGCAGCCGCACCGGGACATTGAACACTGAAGCTTTCTTT
TRBJ2-3,TRBV24-1,many,TRBD2,CATSDSKTSGRRDTQYF,TGTGCCACCAGTGACTCAAAGACTAGCGGGAGGAGAGATACGCAGTATTTT
TRBJ2-3,TRBV12-3/TRBV12-4,many,NA,CASSLSGLSTDTQYF,TGTGCCAGCAGTTTGAGCGGCCTTAGCACAGATACGCAGTATTTT
TRBJ2-3,TRBV5-1,few,TRBD1,CASSPGPGTGIGADTQYF,TGCGCCAGCAGCCCCGGTCCCGGGACAGGAATCGGCGCAGATACGCAGTATTTT
TRBJ2-7,TRBV6-5,NA,TRBD1,CASSYSKQGYYEQYF,TGTGCCAGCAGTTACTCGAAACAGGGGTACTACGAGCAGTACTTC
TRBJ2-1,TRBV19,many,NA,CASSIVAGLENEQFF,TGTGCCAGTAGTATCGTGGCAGGATTAGAAAATGAGCAGTTCTTC
TRBJ2-1,TRBV5-6,many,TRBD2,CASSLAGLAVEYNEQFF,TGTGCCAGCAGCTTGGCCGGGCTAGCGGTCGAGTACAATGAGCAGTTCTTC
TRBJ2-3,TRBV29-1,many,NA,CSVGAGKADTQYF,TGCAGCGTTGGGGCGGGAAAGGCAGATACGCAGTATTTT
TRBJ2-3,TRBV28,many,TRBD1,CASNRDRGRETDTQYF,TGTGCCAGCAACCGAGACAGGGGGCGCGAGACAGATACGCAGTATTTT
TRBJ1-2,TRBV20-1,few,TRBD1,CSAAQGADGYTF,TGCAGTGCCGCACAGGGGGCCGATGGCTACACCTTC
TRBJ2-1,TRBV7-9,many,TRBD2,CASSILAAHYNEQFF,TGTGCCAGCAGCATCCTAGCGGCTCATTACAATGAGCAGTTCTTC
TRBJ2-7,TRBV28,many,NA,CASSLLGVTYEQYF,TGTGCCAGCAGTTTGCTAGGCGTTACCTACGAGCAGTACTTC
TRBJ2-3,TRBV20-1,NA,NA,CSAAGRQGADTQYF,TGCAGTGCTGCGGGACGTCAAGGGGCAGATACGCAGTATTTT
TRBJ2-3,TRBV3-1,many,NA,CASSQGQPDTQYF,TGTGCCAGCAGCCAAGGGCAACCAGATACGCAGTATTTT
TRBJ2-7,TRBV20-1,many,TRBD2,CSAPPLAGGGEQYF,TGCAGTGCTCCCCCCCTAGCGGGAGGTGGAGAGCAGTACTTC
TRBJ2-3,TRBV27,NA,TRBD1,CASSLDRAITDTQYF,TGTGCCAGCAGTTTAGACAGGGCGATCACAGATACGCAGTATTTT
TRBJ1-2,TRBV4-2,NA,TRBD1,CASSQAGQGDYGYTF,TGTGCCAGCAGCCAAGCGGGACAGGGAGACTATGGCTACACCTTC
TRBJ1-1,TRBV7-9,many,NA,CASSFSYTSGDTEAFF,TGTGCCAGCAGCTTCTCATATACTTCCGGGGATACTGAAGCTTTCTTT
TRBJ2-7,TRBV28,many,TRBD1,CASSGGQGYYEQYF,TGTGCCAGCAGCGGTGGACAGGGCTACTACGAGCAGTACTTC
TRBJ1-2,TRBV20-1,NA,NA,CSARHRVNSYGYTF,TGCAGTGCTAGACACAGGGTGAACAGCTATGGCTACACCTTC
TRBJ1-1,TRBV19,NA,TRBD1,CASSTSGGTEAFF,TGTGCCAGTAGTACTTCAGGGGGCACTGAAGCTTTCTTT
TRBJ1-1,TRBV4-2,NA,NA,CASSQDYKQGEAFF,TGTGCCAGCAGCCAAGATTATAAACAGGGTGAGGCTTTCTTT
TRBJ2-1,TRBV4-2,NA,NA,CASSQGAGADSYNEQFF,TGTGCCAGCAGCCAAGGGGCAGGGGCGGACTCCTACAATGAGCAGTTCTTC
TRBJ2-1,TRBV5-1,many,NA,CASSLSPGSYNEQFF,TGCGCCAGCAGCTTGAGCCCCGGCTCCTACAATGAGCAGTTCTTC
TRBJ2-1,TRBV29-1,many,TRBD2,CRTSGRLSNEQFF,TGCAGAACCAGCGGGAGGTTGTCGAATGAGCAGTTCTTC
TRBJ2-7,TRBV3-1,NA,TRBD2,CASSQDPGGSFNEQYF,TGTGCCAGCAGCCAAGATCCAGGCGGGAGTTTCAACGAGCAGTACTTC
TRBJ2-1,TRBV5-1,NA,NA,CASSGDSVPYNEQFF,TGCGCCAGCAGCGGGGACTCCGTCCCCTACAATGAGCAGTTCTTC
TRBJ1-4,TRBV6-5,NA,NA,CASSYSRDLLDEKLFF,TGTGCCAGCAGTTACTCCCGGGACTTACTCGATGAAAAACTGTTTTTT
TRBJ2-1,TRBV20-1,NA,NA,CSANSRAEGSYNEQFF,TGCAGTGCGAATTCAAGAGCGGAAGGCTCCTACAATGAGCAGTTCTTC
TRBJ2-5,TRBV14,NA,NA,CASSLIGVETQYF,TGTGCCAGCAGCCTTATCGGGGTAGAGACCCAGTACTTC
TRBJ2-1,TRBV7-6,NA,NA,CASSLDGTLYNEQFF,TGTGCCAGCAGCTTAGACGGGACCCTCTACAATGAGCAGTTCTTC